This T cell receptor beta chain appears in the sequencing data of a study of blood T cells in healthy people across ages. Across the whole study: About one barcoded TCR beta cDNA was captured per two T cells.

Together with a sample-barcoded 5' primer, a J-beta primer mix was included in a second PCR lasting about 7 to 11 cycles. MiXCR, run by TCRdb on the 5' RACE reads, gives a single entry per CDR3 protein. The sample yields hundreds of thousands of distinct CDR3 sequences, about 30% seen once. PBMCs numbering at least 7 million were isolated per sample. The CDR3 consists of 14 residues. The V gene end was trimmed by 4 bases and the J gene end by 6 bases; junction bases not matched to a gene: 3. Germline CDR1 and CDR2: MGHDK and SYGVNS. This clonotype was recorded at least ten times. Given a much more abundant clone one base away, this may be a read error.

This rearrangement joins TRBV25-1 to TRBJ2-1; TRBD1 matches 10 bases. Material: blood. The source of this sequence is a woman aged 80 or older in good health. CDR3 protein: CASSGTGGGNEQFF. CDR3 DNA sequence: TGTGCCAGCAGTGGGACAGGGGGAGGCAATGAGCAGTTCTTC.